Listed below are T cell receptor beta chains from one sample, sequenced in a study of cytomegalovirus exposure and HLA in healthy donors. Generated by immunoSEQ multiplex PCR, the TCRdb table keeps only in-frame clones and is missing some. In the table there are around 30,000 clones, about 65% of which are singletons. The sample was PBMCs. All receptors come from a man aged 45-65 years in good health and CMV-seropositive. Both conserved end residues are part of each CDR3. D genes are given only for firm matches. Clone size is given for some rows only: seen once, a few or many times, or a class if the clone is expanded.

TRBV6-5	TRBD1	NA	TRBJ1-1	TGTGCCAGCAGCACAGGGGGAGGAAGAGCTTTCTTT	CASSTGGGRAFF
TRBV29-1	TRBD1	NA	TRBJ2-7	TGCAGCGTACAGACAGGGGGGTACGAGCAGTACTTC	CSVQTGGYEQYF
TRBV6-1	TRBD1	NA	TRBJ2-7	TGTGCCAGCAGGGGGACAGGGGGGTTGGACGAGCAGTACTTC	CASRGTGGLDEQYF
TRBV28	NA	NA	TRBJ2-7	TGTGCCAGCAGTTACCTATACGAGCAGTACTTC	CASSYLYEQYF
TRBV6-5	TRBD2	NA	TRBJ2-3	TGTGCCAGCAGTCTAGCGGGAGGCCTTCGAAATACGCAGTATTTT	CASSLAGGLRNTQYF
TRBV5-6	TRBD1	NA	TRBJ1-2	TGTGCCAGCAGCTGGGACCGACAGGGCCTTGACTATGGCTACACCTTC	CASSWDRQGLDYGYTF
TRBV18	NA	NA	TRBJ2-1	TGTGCCAGCTCACCGAACGTAGAATCTAATGAGCAGTTCTTC	CASSPNVESNEQFF
TRBV4-2	NA	NA	TRBJ1-1	TGTGCCAGCAGCCTGGAGGACCTAAACACTGAAGCTTTCTTT	CASSLEDLNTEAFF
TRBV29-1	NA	few	TRBJ2-7	TGCAGCGTTTCCGCGGATTCCTACGAGCAGTACTTC	CSVSADSYEQYF
TRBV6-1	NA	NA	TRBJ1-1	TGTGCCAGCAGCTCACAAACTATTAACACTGAAGCTTTCTTT	CASSSQTINTEAFF
TRBV29-1	TRBD2	NA	TRBJ2-1	TGCAGCGTGACAGCGGGGAGCACCTACAATGAGCAGTTCTTC	CSVTAGSTYNEQFF
TRBV5-1	NA	NA	TRBJ2-2	TGCGCCAGCAGCTTCGGGACCGGGGAGCTGTTTTTT	CASSFGTGELFF
TRBV2	NA	NA	TRBJ2-7	TGTGCCAGCCAGATCAGTTCTCACCTCCAGTACTTC	CASQISSHLQYF
TRBV2	TRBD2	NA	TRBJ2-7	TGTGCCAGCAGCCGAACCGGGACTAGTCCTGAGCAGTACTTC	CASSRTGTSPEQYF
TRBV15	NA	NA	TRBJ1-1	TGTGCCACCAGCAGGTTGGGACAAAGCACTGAAGCTTTCTTT	CATSRLGQSTEAFF
TRBV27	TRBD2	NA	TRBJ2-5	TGTGCCAGTGCCCGGGGGGGGACCCAGTACTTC	CASARGGTQYF
TRBV29-1	TRBD1	NA	TRBJ1-2	TGCAGCGTTGAATGGGACAGGGGCTATGGCTACACCTTC	CSVEWDRGYGYTF
TRBV2	TRBD2	few	TRBJ2-5	TGTGCCAGCATTCAACTAGCGGGAGGAGGAGAGACCCAGTACTTC	CASIQLAGGGETQYF
TRBV4-1	TRBD1	NA	TRBJ1-4	TGCGCCAGCAGCCAGGGGACAGGGCGCGGTGTGGGTGAAAAACTGTTTTTT	CASSQGTGRGVGEKLFF
TRBV5-6	NA	NA	TRBJ1-1	TGTGCCAGCAGCTTGGTAGGGGACACTGAAGCTTTCTTT	CASSLVGDTEAFF
TRBV29-1	TRBD1	NA	TRBJ1-2	TGCAGCACCAGCCCCGGGACAGGGGATAACTATGGCTACACCTTC	CSTSPGTGDNYGYTF
TRBV4-1	NA	NA	TRBJ2-5	TGCGCCAGCAGCCTAGGGGCTATCCAAGAGACCCAGTACTTC	CASSLGAIQETQYF
TRBV30	NA	NA	TRBJ1-4	TGTGCCTGGAGTGTACAGGGAGTTGAAAAACTGTTTTTT	CAWSVQGVEKLFF
TRBV14	NA	NA	TRBJ1-4	TGTGCCAGCAGTACTAAGGGGCCCGGTACTGGTGAAAAACTGTTTTTT	CASSTKGPGTGEKLFF
TRBV6-5	NA	few	TRBJ2-5	TGTGCCAGCAGTTACGAGTCGTTAGGGGGGACCCAGTACTTC	CASSYESLGGTQYF
TRBV7-9	TRBD2	NA	TRBJ2-5	TGTGCCAGCAGCTTCCGGGGGGAAGAGACCCAGTACTTC	CASSFRGEETQYF
TRBV19	NA	NA	TRBJ1-2	TGTGCCAGTAGTGGACAGCGATATGGCTACACCTTC	CASSGQRYGYTF